The 7 T cell receptor beta chains below were found in one sample sequenced in a study of cytomegalovirus exposure and HLA in healthy donors. A multiplex PCR was run with 60 Vbeta primers and 13 Jbeta primers. TCRdb keeps only in-frame clones here, not all; method: immunoSEQ multiplex PCR. The data show some 150,000 clones, with almost 80% seen just once and 1.1% to 1.5% held by the top ten. The sequenced sample was PBMCs. The receptors stem from a male donor in good health and CMV-seronegative.

The chain couples TRBV28 to TRBJ2-2; D possibly corresponds to TRBD1 (6 bases). V was shortened by 2 bases and J by 5 bases, with 9 bases between the two germline ends. CDR1 and CDR2 from the germline V gene are MDHEN and SYDVKM. The CDR3 is 14 residues long. CDR3: CASSLGQGTGELFF. CDR3 nucleotides: TGTGCCAGCAGTTTAGGGCAGGGGACCGGGGAGCTGTTTTTT.

This clone was picked up one time. The chain employs TRBV20-1 and TRBJ1-4; D remains ambiguous. Trimming took off 3 bases at V and 7 bases at J, with 6 bases between the two ends. Germline assignment: CDR1 DFQATT and CDR2 SNEGSKA (reference sequence). The CDR3 has 11 residues. The CDR3 region is CSAREGEKLFF. DNA of the CDR3: TGCAGTGCTAGGGAGGGTGAAAAACTGTTTTTT.

This clone came up once. The CDR3 is CASSSTGPDTGELFF. The CDR3 DNA reads TGCGCCAGCAGCAGCACAGGTCCGGACACCGGGGAGCTGTTTTTT. This chain uses TRBV5-1 with TRBJ2-2; perhaps TRBD1 as D (5 bases). The germline V and J ends were trimmed by 4 bases and 3 bases, with 13 bases remaining between them. This CDR3 has 15 amino acids. Germline CDR1 and CDR2: SGHRS and YFSETQ.

The chain joins TRBV12-5 to TRBJ2-1, with a possible D match to TRBD2 (6 bases). There are 16 residues in the CDR3. Germline CDR1 reads LGHNT; CDR2 reads FRNRAP. V dropped 5 bases and J dropped 4 bases, with 18 bases sitting between them. The DNA for the CDR3 is TGTGCTAGTGGTCCTGAAGGACTACCAACATACAATGAGCAGTTCTTC. It encodes CASGPEGLPTYNEQFF.

V and J are TRBV7-2 and TRBJ1-5; D is uncertain. This CDR3 contains 12 residues. V lost 2 bases to trimming and J lost 6 bases, with 5 bases between them. CDR1 and CDR2 from the germline V gene are SGHTA and FQGNSA. This chain's CDR3 is CASSLSRQPQHF. The CDR3 nucleotides read TGTGCCAGCAGCTTATCGCGTCAGCCCCAGCATTTT.

V and J are TRBV7-9 and TRBJ2-2; D possibly corresponds to TRBD2 (6 bases). Germline CDR1 reads SEHNR; CDR2 reads FQNEAQ (reference sequence). The CDR3 runs 14 residues. Between the trimmed V and J ends, which lost 8 bases and 0 bases, there was a span of 10 bases. The CDR3 DNA reads TGTGCCAGCGGAGGGTCCCCGAACACCGGGGAGCTGTTTTTT. Protein sequence: CASGGSPNTGELFF.

The rearrangement links TRBV7-3 to TRBJ2-3, with D possibly TRBD1 on 6 matching bases. Germline lookup yields CDR1 SGHTA and CDR2 FQGTGA. This CDR3 spans 15 amino acids. Trimming took off 4 bases at V and 4 bases at J, with 15 bases between the two ends. CDR3 DNA sequence: TGTGCCAGCAGCTCCCAGGGGTTTGGGGCAGATACGCAGTATTTT. It specifies CASSSQGFGADTQYF.